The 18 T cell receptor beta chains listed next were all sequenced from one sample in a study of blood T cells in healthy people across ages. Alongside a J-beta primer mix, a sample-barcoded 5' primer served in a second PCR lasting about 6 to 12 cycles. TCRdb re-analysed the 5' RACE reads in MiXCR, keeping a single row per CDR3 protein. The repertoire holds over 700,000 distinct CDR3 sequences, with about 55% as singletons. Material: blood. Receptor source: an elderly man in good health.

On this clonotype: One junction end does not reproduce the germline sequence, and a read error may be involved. CDR3 nucleotide sequence: TGTGCCACCAGTTTACGAAGGGGAACTGAAGCTTTCTTT. It specifies CATSLRRGTEAFF. The V gene is TRBV12-3 or TRBV12-4, the J gene TRBJ1-1; D perhaps matches TRBD1 (5 bases). The CDR3 spans 13 residues.

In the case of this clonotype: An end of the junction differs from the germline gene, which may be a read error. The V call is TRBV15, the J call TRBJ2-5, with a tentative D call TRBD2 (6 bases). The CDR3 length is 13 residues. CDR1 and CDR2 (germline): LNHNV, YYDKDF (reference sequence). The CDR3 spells CAPSLHGGETQYF. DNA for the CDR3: TGTGCCCCCAGCCTACACGGAGGGGAGACCCAGTACTTC.

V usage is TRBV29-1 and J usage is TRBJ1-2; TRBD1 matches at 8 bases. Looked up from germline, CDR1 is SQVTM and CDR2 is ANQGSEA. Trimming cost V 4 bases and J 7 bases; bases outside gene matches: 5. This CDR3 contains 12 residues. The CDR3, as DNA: TGCAGCGTTGGCCAGGGGGCGTGTGGCTACACCTTC. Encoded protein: CSVGQGACGYTF. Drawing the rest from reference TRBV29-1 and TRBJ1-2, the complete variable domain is SAVISQKPSRDICQRGTSLTIQCQVDSQVTMMFWYRQQPGQSLTLIATANQGSEATYESGFVIDKFPISRPNLTFSTLTVSNMSPEDSSIYLCSVGQGACGYTFGSGTRLTVV.

CDR3 protein: CSAEGASGPYNEQYF. The CDR3 DNA reads as TGCAGTGCTGAGGGGGCCAGCGGACCCTACAATGAGCAGTACTTC. The V gene is TRBV20-1, the J gene TRBJ2-1; 7 nucleotides match TRBD1. Matching the DNA end better, TRBJ2-7 makes the J call doubtful. The CDR3 is made up of 15 amino acids. Germline V gene sequence: CDR1 DFQATT, CDR2 SNEGSKA (reference sequence).

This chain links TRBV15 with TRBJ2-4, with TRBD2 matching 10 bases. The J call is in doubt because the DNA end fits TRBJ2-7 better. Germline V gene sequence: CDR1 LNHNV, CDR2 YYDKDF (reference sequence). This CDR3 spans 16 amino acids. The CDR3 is CATSRAGLATLYEQYF. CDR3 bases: TGTGCCACCAGCAGAGCGGGACTAGCGACTCTCTACGAGCAGTACTTC.

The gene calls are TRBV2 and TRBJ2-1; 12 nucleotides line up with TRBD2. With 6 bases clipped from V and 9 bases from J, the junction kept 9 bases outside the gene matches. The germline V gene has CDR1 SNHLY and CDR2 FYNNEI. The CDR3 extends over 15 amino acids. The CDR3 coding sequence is TGTGCCAGCAGCCGACTAGCGGGAGCGGGGGGTGAGCAGTTCTTC. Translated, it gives CASSRLAGAGGEQFF.

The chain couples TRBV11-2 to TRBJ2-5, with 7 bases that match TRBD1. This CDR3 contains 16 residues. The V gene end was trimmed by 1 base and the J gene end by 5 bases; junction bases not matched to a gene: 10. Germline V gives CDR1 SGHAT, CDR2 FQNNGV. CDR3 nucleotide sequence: TGTGCCAGCAGCTTAGTTGACAGGGCCTACGGGGAGACCCAGTACTTC. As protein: CASSLVDRAYGETQYF.

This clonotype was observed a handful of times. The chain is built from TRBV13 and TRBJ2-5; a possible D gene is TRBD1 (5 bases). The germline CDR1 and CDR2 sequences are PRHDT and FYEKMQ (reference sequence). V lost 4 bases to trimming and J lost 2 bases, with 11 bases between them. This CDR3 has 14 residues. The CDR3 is CASSYLRVQETQYF. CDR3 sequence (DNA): TGTGCCAGCAGCTACCTCAGGGTGCAAGAGACCCAGTACTTC.

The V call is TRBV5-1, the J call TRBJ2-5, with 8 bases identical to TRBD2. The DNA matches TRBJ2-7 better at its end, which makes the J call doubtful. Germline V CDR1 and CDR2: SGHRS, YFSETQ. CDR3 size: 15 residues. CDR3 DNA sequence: TGCGCCAGCAGCTTCGGGGGAGCGGGAGCAAACGAGCAGTACTTC. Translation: CASSFGGAGANEQYF.

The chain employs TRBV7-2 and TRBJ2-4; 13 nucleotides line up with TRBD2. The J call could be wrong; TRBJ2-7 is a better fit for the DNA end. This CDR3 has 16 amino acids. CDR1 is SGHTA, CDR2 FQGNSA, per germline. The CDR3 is CASSLEGTSGVYEQYF. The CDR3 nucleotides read TGTGCCAGCAGCTTAGAAGGGACTAGCGGGGTCTACGAGCAGTACTTC.

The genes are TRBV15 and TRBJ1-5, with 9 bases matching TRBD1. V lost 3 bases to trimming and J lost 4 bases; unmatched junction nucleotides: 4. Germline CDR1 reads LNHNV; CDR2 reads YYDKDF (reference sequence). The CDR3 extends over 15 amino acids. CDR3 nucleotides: TGTGCCACCAGCAGGGACAGGGGCGCGAATCAGCCCCAGCATTTT. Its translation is CATSRDRGANQPQHF.

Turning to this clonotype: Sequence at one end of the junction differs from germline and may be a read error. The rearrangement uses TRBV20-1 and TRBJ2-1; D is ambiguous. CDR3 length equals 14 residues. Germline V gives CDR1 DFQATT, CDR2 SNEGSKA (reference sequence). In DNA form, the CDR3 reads TGCAGTGCTCCTGCTACAAGCTCCGACAATGAGCAGTTCTTC. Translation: CSAPATSSDNEQFF.

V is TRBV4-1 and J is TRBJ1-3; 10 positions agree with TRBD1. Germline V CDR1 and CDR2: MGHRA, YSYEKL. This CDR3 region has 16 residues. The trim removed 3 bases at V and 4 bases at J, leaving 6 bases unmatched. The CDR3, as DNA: TGCGCCAGCAGCCAGCTCGGGACAGGGGCCGGAAACACCATATATTTT. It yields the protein CASSQLGTGAGNTIYF.

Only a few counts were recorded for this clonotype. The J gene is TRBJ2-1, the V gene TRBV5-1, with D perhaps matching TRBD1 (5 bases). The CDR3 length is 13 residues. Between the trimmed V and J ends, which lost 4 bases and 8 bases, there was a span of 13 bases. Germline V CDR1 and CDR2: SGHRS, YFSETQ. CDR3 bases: TGCGCCAGCAGCAACCCTGGGGCCGATGAGCAGTTCTTC. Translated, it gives CASSNPGADEQFF.

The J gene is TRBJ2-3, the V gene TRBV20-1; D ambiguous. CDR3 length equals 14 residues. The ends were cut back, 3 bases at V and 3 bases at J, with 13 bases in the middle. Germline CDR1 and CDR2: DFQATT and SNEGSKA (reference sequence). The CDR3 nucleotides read TGCAGTGCTAGCCTAGTCCCTTCGACAGATACGCAGTATTTT. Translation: CSASLVPSTDTQYF.

The CDR3 DNA follows: TGTGCCAGCAGTGCCCCATTGGACAATGAGCAGTTCTTC. This sequence encodes CASSAPLDNEQFF. V usage is TRBV2 and J usage is TRBJ2-1; D gene unclear. The CDR3 runs to 13 residues. The germline V gene has CDR1 SNHLY and CDR2 FYNNEI. V was clipped by 4 bases and J by 5 bases, with 9 bases between them. Full variable domain (outside the CDR3, taken from reference TRBV2 and TRBJ2-1): EPEVTQTPSHQVTQMGQEVILRCVPISNHLYFYWYRQILGQKVEFLVSFYNNEISEKSEIFDDQFSVERPDGSNFTLKIRSTKLEDSAMYFCASSAPLDNEQFFGPGTRLTVL.

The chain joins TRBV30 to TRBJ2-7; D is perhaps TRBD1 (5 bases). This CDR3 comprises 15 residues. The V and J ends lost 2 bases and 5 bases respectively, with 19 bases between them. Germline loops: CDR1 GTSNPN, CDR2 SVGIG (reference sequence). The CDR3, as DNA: TGTGCCTGGAGTAAGTTTGGCAGGGTCGGCCACGAGCAGTACTTC. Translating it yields CAWSKFGRVGHEQYF.

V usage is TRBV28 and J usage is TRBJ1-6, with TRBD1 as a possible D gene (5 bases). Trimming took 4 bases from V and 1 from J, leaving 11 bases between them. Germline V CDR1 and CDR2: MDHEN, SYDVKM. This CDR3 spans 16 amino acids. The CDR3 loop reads CASSSYGGSYNSPLHF. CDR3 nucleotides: TGTGCCAGCAGTTCGTATGGGGGGTCCTATAATTCACCCCTCCACTTT.